This note documents a single T cell receptor (beta chain) sequence. Its specificity is unknown. This entry is derived from a study of Tregs in tolerant kidney transplant recipients. For the study at large: Sorting of CD4+CD25+CD127- cells followed approximately three-day belatacept mixed lymphocyte reactions, sometimes with roughly 5-day graft donor restimulation. Sorting used antibodies to exclude donor cells.

TCRdb's table, derived via immunoSEQ multiplex PCR, lists solely in-frame clones and lacks some. The repertoire holds fewer than 45,000 clones, with around 95% as singletons. The CDR3 is 14 residues long. Study-wide points: No direct test of biological reproducibility was done here. Validation in larger populations is needed because few patients were studied.

Sequenced: Tregs from blood cultured with allogeneic cells. The receptor's source is a human donor in good health. This sequence joins TRBV21-1 and TRBJ2-3. TRBV21-1 counts as a pseudogene. This chain's CDR3 is CASSKLPRTDTQYF. CDR3 DNA: TGTGCCAGCAGCAAATTGCCTCGCACAGATACGCAGTATTTT.